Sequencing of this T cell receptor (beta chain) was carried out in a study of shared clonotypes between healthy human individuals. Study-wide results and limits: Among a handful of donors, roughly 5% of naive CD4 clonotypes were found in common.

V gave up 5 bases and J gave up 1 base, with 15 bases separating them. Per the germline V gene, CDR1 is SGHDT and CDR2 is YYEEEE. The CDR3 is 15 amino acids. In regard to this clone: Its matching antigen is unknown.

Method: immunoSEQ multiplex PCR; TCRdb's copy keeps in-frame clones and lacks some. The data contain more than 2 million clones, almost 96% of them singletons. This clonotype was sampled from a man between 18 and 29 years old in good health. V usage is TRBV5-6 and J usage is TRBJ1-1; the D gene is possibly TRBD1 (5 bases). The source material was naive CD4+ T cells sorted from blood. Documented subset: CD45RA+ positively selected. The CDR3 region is CASRVEWQGNTEAFF. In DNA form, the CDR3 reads TGTGCCAGCAGGGTTGAGTGGCAGGGGAACACTGAAGCTTTCTTT.